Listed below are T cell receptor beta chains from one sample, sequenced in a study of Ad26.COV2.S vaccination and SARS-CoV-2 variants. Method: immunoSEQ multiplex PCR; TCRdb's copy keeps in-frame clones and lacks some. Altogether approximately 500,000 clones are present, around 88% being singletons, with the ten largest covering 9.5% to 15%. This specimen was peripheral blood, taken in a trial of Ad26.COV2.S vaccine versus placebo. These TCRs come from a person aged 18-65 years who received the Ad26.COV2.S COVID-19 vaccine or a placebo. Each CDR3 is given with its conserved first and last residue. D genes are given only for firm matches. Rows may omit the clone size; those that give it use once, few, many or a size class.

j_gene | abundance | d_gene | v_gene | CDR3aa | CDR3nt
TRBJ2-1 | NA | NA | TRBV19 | CASSIGWGGYEQFF | TGTGCCAGTAGTATTGGTTGGGGAGGCTATGAGCAGTTCTTC
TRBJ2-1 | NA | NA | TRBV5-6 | CASSLGRNEQFF | TGTGCCAGCAGCTTGGGGAGAAATGAGCAGTTCTTC
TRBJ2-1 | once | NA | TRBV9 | CASSVGLEQFF | TGTGCCAGCAGCGTAGGTCTTGAGCAGTTCTTC
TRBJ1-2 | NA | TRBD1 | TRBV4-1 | CASSQGQNTNYGYTF | TGCGCCAGCAGCCAGGGACAGAATACAAACTATGGCTACACCTTC
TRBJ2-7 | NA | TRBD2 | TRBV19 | CASSILGLAGGSEQYF | TGTGCCAGTAGTATCCTGGGACTAGCGGGAGGAAGCGAGCAGTACTTC
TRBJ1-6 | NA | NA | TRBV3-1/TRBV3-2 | CASSQVGVNSPLHF | TGTGCCAGCAGCCAAGTGGGGGTTAATTCACCCCTCCACTTT
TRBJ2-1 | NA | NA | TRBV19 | CASSIGVGGEQFF | TGTGCCAGTAGTATCGGAGTTGGGGGGGAGCAGTTCTTC
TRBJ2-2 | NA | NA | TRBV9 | CASSVALAAGELFF | TGTGCCAGCAGCGTCGCGTTAGCTGCCGGGGAGCTGTTTTTT
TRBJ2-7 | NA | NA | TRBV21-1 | CASSKPLSF | TGTGCCAGCAGCAAGCCACTATCCTTC
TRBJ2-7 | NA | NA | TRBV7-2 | CASSSTALGEQYF | TGTGCCAGCAGCTCGACTGCCTTGGGCGAGCAGTACTTC
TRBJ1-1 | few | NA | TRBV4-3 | CASSQVKSIRAFF | TGCGCCAGCAGCCAAGTCAAGAGCATCCGAGCTTTCTTT
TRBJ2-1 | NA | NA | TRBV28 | CASSLSGGLDNEQFF | TGTGCCAGCAGTTTATCAGGCGGTCTAGACAATGAGCAGTTCTTC
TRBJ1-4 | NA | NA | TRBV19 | CASSMSEKLFF | TGTGCCAGTAGTATGAGTGAAAAACTGTTTTTT
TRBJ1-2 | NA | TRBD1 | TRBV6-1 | CASSEGQGRYGYTF | TGTGCCAGCAGTGAAGGACAGGGACGCTATGGCTACACCTTC
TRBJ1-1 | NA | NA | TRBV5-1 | CASSLVLGGPSNTEAFF | TGCGCCAGCAGCCTGGTCTTAGGGGGACCGTCCAACACTGAAGCTTTCTTT
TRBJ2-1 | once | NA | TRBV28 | CASPPKGLYHNEQFF | TGTGCCAGCCCCCCGAAGGGGCTATATCACAATGAGCAGTTCTTC
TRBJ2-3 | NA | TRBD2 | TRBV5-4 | CASSPAGGGRATDTQYF | TGTGCCAGCAGCCCGGCGGGAGGCGGGAGGGCCACAGATACGCAGTATTTT
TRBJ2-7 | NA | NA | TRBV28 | CASTLNGNYEQYF | TGTGCCAGCACTCTAAACGGGAACTACGAGCAGTACTTC
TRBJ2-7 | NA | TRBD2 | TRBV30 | CAWSGGLAGPKEQYF | TGTGCCTGGAGTGGGGGACTAGCGGGACCTAAGGAGCAGTACTTC
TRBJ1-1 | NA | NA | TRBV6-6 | CASTLKGGVGTEAFF | TGTGCCAGCACCCTGAAGGGGGGCGTGGGAACTGAAGCTTTCTTT
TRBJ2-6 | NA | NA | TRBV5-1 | CASSFDPAGSGANVLTF | TGCGCCAGCAGCTTCGACCCCGCGGGCTCTGGGGCCAACGTCCTGACTTTC
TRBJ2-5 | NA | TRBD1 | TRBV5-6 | CASSLFRDRALVSETQYF | TGTGCCAGCAGCTTGTTTCGGGACAGGGCGTTGGTTAGTGAGACCCAGTACTTC
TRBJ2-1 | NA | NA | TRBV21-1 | CASSKKGFINEQFF | TGTGCCAGCAGCAAAAAGGGTTTTATCAATGAGCAGTTCTTC